Sequencing of this T cell receptor beta chain was carried out in a study of beta chain features in type 1 diabetes. Findings and caveats of the study: In patients and controls equally, PCR might favor templates that are shorter. Insertions at VDJ junctions were less frequent in type 1 diabetes patients. These patients also deleted more nucleotides at the same junctions. TCRB CDR3s from Type 1 diabetes patients were moderately but significantly shorter in all four CD4+ subsets. Within the patient group, naive, central memory and Treg TCRB repertoires appeared more similar to each other than within healthy donors.

As concerns this clone: The target antigen is unknown.

Every isolated RNA sample was fully reverse transcribed, so sequencing captured expressed TCRB transcripts. The assay was immunoSEQ multiplex PCR, and TCRdb's table has in-frame clones only and misses some. The sample lists tens of thousands of clones, roughly three fifths occurring once. This CDR3 comprises 16 residues. CDR1 and CDR2 from the germline V gene are MNHEY and SMNVEV (reference sequence). J gave up 4 bases and V 5 bases, and 6 bases lay outside the gene matches. Sequenced input: Tregs from blood. This chain connects TRBV27 to TRBJ1-6; 9 nucleotides match TRBD1. This TCR was recovered from a woman aged 18-29 years in good health. The CDR3 bases are TGTGCCAGCAGTCCTTCCGGGACAGGGTATAATTCACCCCTCCACTTT. This translates into CASSPSGTGYNSPLHF.